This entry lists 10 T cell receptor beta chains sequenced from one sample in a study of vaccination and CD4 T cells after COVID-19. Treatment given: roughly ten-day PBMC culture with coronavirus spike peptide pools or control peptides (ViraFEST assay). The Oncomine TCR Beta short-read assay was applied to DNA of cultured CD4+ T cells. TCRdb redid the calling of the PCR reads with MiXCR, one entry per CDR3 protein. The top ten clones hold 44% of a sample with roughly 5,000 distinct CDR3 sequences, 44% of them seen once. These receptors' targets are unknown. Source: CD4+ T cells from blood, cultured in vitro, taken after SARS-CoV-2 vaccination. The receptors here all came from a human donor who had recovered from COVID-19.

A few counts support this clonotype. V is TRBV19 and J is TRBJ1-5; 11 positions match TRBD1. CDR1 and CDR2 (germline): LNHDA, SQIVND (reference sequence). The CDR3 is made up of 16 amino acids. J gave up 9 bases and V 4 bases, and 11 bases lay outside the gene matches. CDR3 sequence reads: CASSTRTGGRFGPQHF. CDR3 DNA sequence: TGTGCCAGTAGTACCAGGACAGGGGGCCGGTTTGGGCCCCAGCATTTT. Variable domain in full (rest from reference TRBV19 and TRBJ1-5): DGGITQSPKYLFRKEGQNVTLSCEQNLNHDAMYWYRQDPGQGLRLIYYSQIVNDFQKGDIAEGYSVSREKKESFPLTVTSAQKNPTAFYLCASSTRTGGRFGPQHFGDGTRLSIL.

The CDR3 sequence is CSARGSSGGLAYEQYF. In DNA, the CDR3 is TGCAGTGCTAGAGGTTCTAGCGGGGGACTTGCCTACGAGCAGTACTTC. This chain links TRBV20-1 with TRBJ2-7; 10 nucleotides line up with TRBD2. The CDR3 totals 16 residues. CDR1 and CDR2 (germline): DFQATT, SNEGSKA (reference sequence). V lost 1 base to trimming and J lost 2 bases; unmatched junction nucleotides: 8.

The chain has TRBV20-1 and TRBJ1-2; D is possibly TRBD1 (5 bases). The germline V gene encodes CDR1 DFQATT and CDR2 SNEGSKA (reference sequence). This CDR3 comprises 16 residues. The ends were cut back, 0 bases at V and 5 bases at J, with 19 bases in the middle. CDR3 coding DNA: TGCAGTGCTAGAGAAGGGGCAGGGAATAACATATATGGCTACACCTTC. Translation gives CSAREGAGNNIYGYTF.

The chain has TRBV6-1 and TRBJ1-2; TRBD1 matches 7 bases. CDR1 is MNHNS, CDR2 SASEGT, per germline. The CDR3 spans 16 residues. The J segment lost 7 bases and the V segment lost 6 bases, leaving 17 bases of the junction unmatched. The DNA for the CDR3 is TGTGCCAGCAGGGAAAGTGGGAGACAGGGATTAGGTGGCTACACCTTC. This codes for CASRESGRQGLGGYTF.

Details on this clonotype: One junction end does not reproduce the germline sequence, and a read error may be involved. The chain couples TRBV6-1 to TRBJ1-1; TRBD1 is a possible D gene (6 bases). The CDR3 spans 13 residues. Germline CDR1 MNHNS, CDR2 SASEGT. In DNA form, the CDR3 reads TGTGCAAGCAGCGGGGGCCCAGACACTGAAGCTTTCTTT. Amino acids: CASSGGPDTEAFF.

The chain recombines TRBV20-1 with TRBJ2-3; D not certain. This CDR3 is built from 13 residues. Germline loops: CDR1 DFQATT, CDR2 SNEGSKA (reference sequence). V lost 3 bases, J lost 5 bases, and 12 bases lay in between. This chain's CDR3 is CSASIRVGDTQYF. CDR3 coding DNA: TGCAGTGCTAGTATACGGGTAGGAGATACGCAGTATTTT.

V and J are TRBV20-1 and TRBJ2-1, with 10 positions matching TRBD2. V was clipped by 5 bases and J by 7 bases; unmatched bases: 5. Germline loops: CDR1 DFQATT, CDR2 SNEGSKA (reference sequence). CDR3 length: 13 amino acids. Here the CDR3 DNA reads TGCAGTGCTTTCCTAGCGGGAGAAAATGAGCAGTTCTTC. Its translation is CSAFLAGENEQFF.

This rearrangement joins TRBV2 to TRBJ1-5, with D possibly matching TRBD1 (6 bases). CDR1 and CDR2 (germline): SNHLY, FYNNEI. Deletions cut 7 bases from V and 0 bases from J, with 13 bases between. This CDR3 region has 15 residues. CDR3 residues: CASTAGTLSNQPQHF. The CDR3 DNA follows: TGTGCCAGCACCGCCGGGACACTTAGCAATCAGCCCCAGCATTTT.

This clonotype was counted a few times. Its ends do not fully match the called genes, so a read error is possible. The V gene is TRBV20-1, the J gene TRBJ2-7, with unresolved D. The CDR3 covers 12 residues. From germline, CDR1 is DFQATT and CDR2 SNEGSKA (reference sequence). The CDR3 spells CSARDETYEQYF. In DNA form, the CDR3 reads TGCAGTGCCAGAGACGAAACCTACGAGCAGTACTTC.

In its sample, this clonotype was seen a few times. The CDR3 loop reads CASRRQRYSNQPQHF. CDR3 sequence (DNA): TGTGCCAGCAGACGGCAGAGATATAGCAATCAGCCCCAGCATTTT. The chain links TRBV28 to TRBJ1-5; D gene unclear. CDR3 size: 15 residues. The germline CDR1 and CDR2 sequences are MDHEN and SYDVKM. Between the trimmed V and J ends, which lost 6 bases and 0 bases, there was a span of 12 bases.